The 5 T cell receptor beta chains presented below share a single source sample, sequenced in a study of blood T cell repertoires in COVID-19. Only in-frame clones appear in the TCRdb table, and some are missing; sequencing was by immunoSEQ multiplex PCR. The data show under 400,000 clones, around 87% seen once. Source material: peripheral blood. Source of these receptors: a woman aged 25 to 45 with COVID-19, enrolled during active disease.

The chain is built from TRBV30 and TRBJ2-5, with D unresolved. Deletions cut 3 bases from V and 5 bases from J, with 10 bases between. Germline assignment: CDR1 GTSNPN and CDR2 SVGIG (reference sequence). The CDR3 has 12 residues. CDR3 sequence (DNA): TGTGCCTGGAGGGAGATCGGGGAGACCCAGTACTTC. Translated: CAWREIGETQYF.

V gene TRBV10-3 combines with J gene TRBJ2-7; perhaps TRBD2 as D (6 bases). Germline loops: CDR1 ENHRY, CDR2 SYGVKD. This CDR3 comprises 13 residues. V shed 3 bases and J shed 5 bases, with 11 bases lying between them. Here the CDR3 reads CAISEGRGDEQYF. The CDR3 DNA reads as TGTGCCATCAGTGAAGGGCGCGGGGACGAGCAGTACTTC.

In regard to this clone: Distinct nucleotide sequences in the sample also encode this CDR3. V is TRBV12-3 or TRBV12-4 and J is TRBJ2-7; 10 nucleotides line up with TRBD1. This CDR3 has 13 amino acids. The V gene end was trimmed by 5 bases and the J gene end by 4 bases; junction bases not matched to a gene: 2. As DNA, the CDR3 is TGTGCCAGCAGTCGGGACAGGGGATACGAGCAGTACTTC. It specifies CASSRDRGYEQYF.

Only a few counts were recorded for this clone. This chain connects TRBV6-5 to TRBJ1-2; 9 nucleotides agree with TRBD1. The CDR3 has 13 amino acids. J was trimmed by 4 bases and V by 4 bases; bases with no gene match: 1. Germline V gives CDR1 MNHEY, CDR2 SVGAGI. CDR3 nucleotide sequence: TGTGCCAGCAGTTCGGGACAGGGCTATGGCTACACCTTC. Encoded protein: CASSSGQGYGYTF.

This rearrangement joins TRBV28 to TRBJ1-4; TRBD1 aligns across 7 bases. CDR3 length equals 16 residues. The ends lost 5 bases at V and 0 bases at J; junction bases unmatched: 6. Germline CDR1 MDHEN, CDR2 SYDVKM. CDR3 in amino acids: CASSHGQEATNEKLFF. As DNA, the CDR3 is TGTGCCAGCAGTCACGGACAGGAGGCAACTAATGAAAAACTGTTTTTT.